The 9 T cell receptor beta chains below come from one sample, sequenced in a study of blood T cell repertoires in COVID-19. Libraries were prepared by immunoSEQ multiplex PCR; TCRdb keeps only in-frame clonotypes and omits some of them. Of about 180,000 clones listed, approximately 80% are singletons. Sequencing used PBMCs or T cells enriched from blood (not recorded which). Receptors were obtained from a man aged 55 to 70 who had been exposed to COVID-19.

V is TRBV27 and J is TRBJ1-5, with D possibly TRBD1 on 5 matching bases. This CDR3 is built from 15 residues. Germline V CDR1 and CDR2: MNHEY, SMNVEV (reference sequence). The ends were cut back, 1 base at V and 4 bases at J, with 11 bases in the middle. The CDR3 region has the DNA TGTGCCAGCAGTTTATGGGGGGAAGGGAATCAGCCCCAGCATTTT. Amino acid sequence: CASSLWGEGNQPQHF.

The V and J genes are TRBV7-2 and TRBJ1-3; D remains unclear. This CDR3 comprises 16 residues. V was trimmed by 2 bases and J by 4 bases, leaving 15 bases between them. The germline V gene has CDR1 SGHTA and CDR2 FQGNSA. CDR3 sequence (DNA): TGTGCCAGCAGCTTAAGCTTTGGGAGGAGAGGAAACACCATATATTTT. Its protein is CASSLSFGRRGNTIYF.

The chain recombines TRBV24-1 with TRBJ2-1; 11 bases are a match to TRBD2. Per germline, CDR1 KGHDR and CDR2 SFDVKD. The trim removed 5 bases at V and 5 bases at J, leaving 4 bases unmatched. The length of the CDR3 is 15 residues. The DNA for the CDR3 is TGTGCCACCAGTGCTATGGGACTAGCGGACAATGAGCAGTTCTTC. Its translation is CATSAMGLADNEQFF.

V gene TRBV13 combines with J gene TRBJ2-7; 12 bases are shared with TRBD2. V was clipped by 7 bases and J by 7 bases; unmatched bases: 17. The germline CDR1 and CDR2 sequences are PRHDT and FYEKMQ (reference sequence). This CDR3 region has 17 residues. CDR3 residues: CASTRTSGNPLLGEQYF. The CDR3 DNA is TGTGCCAGCACCCGGACTAGCGGGAACCCATTGCTGGGGGAGCAGTACTTC.

CDR3 coding DNA: TGTGCCAGTAGTAAAGGGACAGGGGGCGACTATGGCTACACCTTC. Protein product: CASSKGTGGDYGYTF. This rearrangement joins TRBV19 to TRBJ1-2, with 12 bases that match TRBD1. The CDR3 is 15 amino acids. Germline V gives CDR1 LNHDA, CDR2 SQIVND (reference sequence). The J segment lost 3 bases and the V segment lost 4 bases, leaving 3 bases of the junction unmatched.

The genes are TRBV3-1 (or the pseudogene TRBV3-2) and TRBJ2-3; 9 bases are shared with TRBD2. CDR3 length equals 16 residues. Per the germline V gene, CDR1 is LGHDT and CDR2 is YNNKEL (reference sequence). V shed 0 bases, J shed 4 bases, and the junction held 5 bases outside the gene matches. The CDR3 nucleotides read TGTGCCAGCAGCCAAGAGATTAGCGGGAGACCAGATACGCAGTATTTT. Protein: CASSQEISGRPDTQYF.

V usage is TRBV14 and J usage is TRBJ1-1, with 7 bases that match TRBD1. V lost 3 bases to trimming and J lost 1 base; unmatched junction nucleotides: 2. The CDR3 contains 14 residues. Per the germline V gene, CDR1 is SGHDN and CDR2 is FVKESK. The CDR3 nucleotides read TGTGCCAGCAGCCACAGACAGGGGAACACTGAAGCTTTCTTT. As protein: CASSHRQGNTEAFF.

The genes are TRBV28 and TRBJ1-5; D may be TRBD1 (6 bases). The ends were cut back, 8 bases at V and 3 bases at J, with 11 bases in the middle. The CDR3 spans 13 residues. Germline lookup yields CDR1 MDHEN and CDR2 SYDVKM. The CDR3 is CASHRVNNQPQHF. The DNA of the CDR3 is TGTGCCAGCCACAGGGTAAACAATCAGCCCCAGCATTTT. Full variable domain (missing parts from reference TRBV28 and TRBJ1-5): DVKVTQSSRYLVKRTGEKVFLECVQDMDHENMFWYRQDPGLGLRLIYFSYDVKMKEKGDIPEGYSVSREKKERFSLILESASTNQTSMYLCASHRVNNQPQHFGDGTRLSIL.

The CDR3 is CASSIFRGTGELFF. CDR3 nucleotides: TGTGCCAGTAGTATCTTCCGGGGAACCGGGGAGCTGTTTTTT. The chain links TRBV19 to TRBJ2-2, with a possible D match to TRBD2 (5 bases). The CDR3 runs 14 residues. V lost 3 bases to trimming and J lost 5 bases, with 10 bases between them. Germline CDR1 reads LNHDA; CDR2 reads SQIVND (reference sequence). Supplemented by reference TRBV19 and TRBJ2-2, the full variable domain reads DGGITQSPKYLFRKEGQNVTLSCEQNLNHDAMYWYRQDPGQGLRLIYYSQIVNDFQKGDIAEGYSVSREKKESFPLTVTSAQKNPTAFYLCASSIFRGTGELFFGEGSRLTVL.